This entry lists 27 T cell receptor beta chains sequenced from one sample in a study of blood T cell repertoires in COVID-19. The repertoire was sequenced with immunoSEQ multiplex PCR; TCRdb's copy has only in-frame clones and lacks some. The profile shows over 200,000 clones, under 90% of them singletons. The sample was peripheral blood. The receptors shown here come from an older man with acute or convalescent COVID-19.

The CDR3 sequence is CASRPRGNDNYGYTF. In DNA form, the CDR3 reads TGCGCCAGCAGACCCAGGGGAAATGACAACTATGGCTACACCTTC. The rearrangement joins TRBV10-2 to TRBJ1-2, with D possibly TRBD1 on 6 matching bases. CDR1 is WSHSY and CDR2 is SAAADI in the germline V gene. The V end was cut by 6 bases, the J end by 2 bases, with 16 bases between. CDR3 length equals 15 residues.

This clone has only a few counts. The V call is TRBV19, the J call TRBJ2-5; no clear D gene. V dropped 1 base and J dropped 5 bases, with 11 bases sitting between them. The CDR3 sequence is 14 residues long. Per germline, CDR1 LNHDA and CDR2 SQIVND (reference sequence). The CDR3 here is CASSIATTGETQYF. The CDR3, as DNA: TGTGCCAGTAGTATAGCAACCACCGGGGAGACCCAGTACTTC.

The genes are TRBV19 and TRBJ1-5; 8 bases are a match to TRBD1. The J segment lost 15 bases and the V segment lost 1 base, leaving 14 bases of the junction unmatched. The germline gives CDR1 LNHDA, CDR2 SQIVND (reference sequence). CDR3 size: 15 residues. The CDR3 DNA is TGTGCCAGTAGTATAGGAACCCAGGGGGCCGGGCATCCGCATTTT. Translation: CASSIGTQGAGHPHF. The whole variable domain, remainder taken from reference TRBV19 and TRBJ1-5, is DGGITQSPKYLFRKEGQNVTLSCEQNLNHDAMYWYRQDPGQGLRLIYYSQIVNDFQKGDIAEGYSVSREKKESFPLTVTSAQKNPTAFYLCASSIGTQGAGHPHFGDGTRLSIL.

CDR3 sequence reads: CASSLLPGETQYF. The CDR3 nucleotides are TGTGCCAGCAGTTTATTGCCGGGGGAGACCCAGTACTTC. This rearrangement joins TRBV27 to TRBJ2-5; D possibly corresponds to TRBD2 (5 bases). CDR3 length equals 13 residues. Germline V gives CDR1 MNHEY, CDR2 SMNVEV (reference sequence). The V end was cut by 1 base, the J end by 5 bases, with 8 bases between.

The chain carries TRBV6-5 and TRBJ2-2, with D possibly TRBD1 on 6 matching bases. Trimming cost V 6 bases and J 5 bases, with 10 bases left between them. Germline assignment: CDR1 MNHEY and CDR2 SVGAGI. The CDR3 is made up of 13 amino acids. CDR3 bases: TGTGCCAGCAGGGTTACAGGGACCGGGGAGCTGTTTTTT. Translation gives CASRVTGTGELFF.

The V call is TRBV18, the J call TRBJ2-3, with 8 bases matching TRBD2. CDR1 is KGHSH and CDR2 is LQKENI in the germline V gene. Trimming took 6 bases from V and 5 from J; bases not matched to a gene: 7. This CDR3 has 14 residues. The CDR3 DNA is TGTGCCAGCTCTCCGCTCGGGGGGGAAGATACGCAGTATTTT. Translation gives CASSPLGGEDTQYF.

This chain joins TRBV6-4 and TRBJ2-5; no clear D. The CDR3 extends over 13 amino acids. Trimming removed 6 bases from V and 5 bases from J, with 13 bases in between. Germline V gene sequence: CDR1 MRHNA, CDR2 SNTAGT. CDR3 sequence: CASSLDLGETQYF. The CDR3 nucleotides read TGTGCCAGCAGCCTAGATCTCGGGGAGACCCAGTACTTC.

The CDR3 DNA is TGCGCCAGCAGCTCGGGAGCTGGGGCCAACGTCCTGACTTTC. Translation: CASSSGAGANVLTF. The chain couples TRBV5-1 to TRBJ2-6; TRBD2 is a possible D gene (6 bases). This CDR3 comprises 14 residues. Germline lookup yields CDR1 SGHRS and CDR2 YFSETQ. Trimming shortened V by 3 bases and J by 2 bases, and 6 bases separated the two germline ends.

This sequence joins TRBV30 and TRBJ2-2; tentatively, D is TRBD1 (6 bases). This CDR3 is built from 14 residues. Trimming pared 2 bases from V and 4 bases from J, leaving 11 bases between. Germline V gene sequence: CDR1 GTSNPN, CDR2 SVGIG (reference sequence). CDR3 protein: CAWSTGQSTGELFF. CDR3 bases: TGTGCCTGGAGTACAGGGCAGAGCACCGGGGAGCTGTTTTTT.

The V call is TRBV6-2 or TRBV6-3, the J call TRBJ2-3; TRBD2 aligns across 9 bases. This CDR3 is built from 18 residues. Losses at the gene ends were 4 bases for V and 2 bases for J; bases not matched to a gene: 13. CDR1 is MNHEY and CDR2 is SVGEGT in the germline V gene. CDR3 in amino acids: CASSSAMGGRADTDTQYF. The CDR3, as DNA: TGTGCCAGCAGTTCCGCCATGGGCGGGAGGGCCGACACAGATACGCAGTATTTT.

V usage is TRBV10-3 and J usage is TRBJ2-7; 10 bases are shared with TRBD1. From germline, CDR1 is ENHRY and CDR2 SYGVKD. This CDR3 has 17 residues. The V gene end was trimmed by 6 bases and the J gene end by 4 bases; junction bases not matched to a gene: 15. CDR3: CAISAGLGTGDLYEQYF. Here the CDR3 DNA reads TGTGCCATCAGCGCGGGACTTGGGACAGGGGACTTATACGAGCAGTACTTC.

The rearrangement joins TRBV18 to TRBJ1-2; maybe TRBD1 (5 bases). The CDR3 totals 13 residues. V was clipped by 5 bases and J by 2 bases, with 9 bases between them. The germline V gene encodes CDR1 KGHSH and CDR2 LQKENI. The CDR3 is CASSSGVNYGYTF. CDR3 sequence (DNA): TGTGCCAGCTCATCGGGGGTGAACTATGGCTACACCTTC.

The rearrangement links TRBV7-9 to TRBJ2-5; perhaps TRBD2 as D (5 bases). CDR1 and CDR2 from the germline V gene are SEHNR and FQNEAQ (reference sequence). The CDR3 totals 15 residues. V was pared by 5 bases and J by 3 bases, with 16 bases between. CDR3 DNA: TGTGCCAGCAGCCCGGACCACGGGGTGGAAGAGACCCAGTACTTC. Its translation is CASSPDHGVEETQYF.

This clone was observed once. The chain employs TRBV11-1 and TRBJ2-1; 9 bases match TRBD1. The germline V gene encodes CDR1 SGHAT and CDR2 FQDESV (reference sequence). The CDR3 consists of 15 residues. V was clipped by 6 bases and J by 3 bases; unmatched bases: 6. In DNA, the CDR3 is TGTGCCAGCAGTTGGGGACAGGGTCTCTACAATGAGCAGTTCTTC. Protein sequence: CASSWGQGLYNEQFF.

This chain links TRBV3-1 (or the pseudogene TRBV3-2) with TRBJ2-3, with D possibly TRBD1 on 7 matching bases. The CDR3 length is 17 residues. V lost 3 bases and J 0 bases, leaving 16 bases between the germline ends. Germline lookup yields CDR1 LGHDT and CDR2 YNNKEL (reference sequence). CDR3 nucleotide sequence: TGTGCCAGCAGCCAGGACCTGACAGGGACTAGCACAGATACGCAGTATTTT. It encodes CASSQDLTGTSTDTQYF.

The rearrangement uses TRBV6-2 or TRBV6-3 and TRBJ2-7, with 9 positions matching TRBD2. The J segment lost 3 bases and the V segment lost 0 bases, leaving 21 bases of the junction unmatched. Germline assignment: CDR1 MNHEY and CDR2 SVGEGT. The CDR3 has 21 amino acids. The CDR3 region has the DNA TGTGCCAGCAGTTACTCGACAAGTTTACAGAGCGGGAGGAATATAGGCTACGAGCAGTACTTC. Protein product: CASSYSTSLQSGRNIGYEQYF.

The chain combines TRBV7-3 with TRBJ2-5; 7 nucleotides line up with TRBD1. The CDR3 spans 14 residues. Germline values: CDR1 SGHTA, CDR2 FQGTGA. Unmatched junction bases numbered 5, after V lost 0 bases and J lost 7 bases. In DNA form, the CDR3 reads TGTGCCAGCAGCTTAACAGGGGGCTCCGGGACCCAGTACTTC. It specifies CASSLTGGSGTQYF. The variable domain in full, with the rest retrieved from reference TRBV7-3 and TRBJ2-5, is GAGVSQTPSNKVTEKGKYVELRCDPISGHTALYWYRQSLGQGPEFLIYFQGTGAADDSGLPNDRFFAVRPEGSVSTLKIQRTERGDSAVYLCASSLTGGSGTQYFGPGTRLLVL.

The chain has TRBV10-1 and TRBJ1-4, with D perhaps matching TRBD1 (5 bases). This CDR3 is built from 14 residues. The germline V gene has CDR1 WNHNN and CDR2 SYGVQD (reference sequence). V lost 0 bases to trimming and J lost 7 bases, with 9 bases between them. CDR3 loop: CASSESRGGEKLFF. Written as DNA, the CDR3 is TGCGCCAGCAGTGAGTCAAGGGGAGGTGAAAAACTGTTTTTT.

The rearrangement uses TRBV27 and TRBJ1-6; TRBD1 is a possible D gene (5 bases). This CDR3 is built from 17 residues. With 5 bases removed from V and 6 bases from J, the gap between germline ends came to 20 bases. Per germline, CDR1 MNHEY and CDR2 SMNVEV (reference sequence). The CDR3 bases are TGTGCCAGCAGTCCGTATCGTGGGGCAAACCTTAATTCACCCCTCCACTTT. It specifies CASSPYRGANLNSPLHF.

The rearrangement joins TRBV18 to TRBJ1-2; D remains ambiguous. Germline CDR1 is KGHSH and CDR2 is LQKENI. Trimming took 3 bases from V and 6 from J, leaving 8 bases between them. The CDR3 runs 12 residues. The CDR3 bases are TGTGCCAGCTCACCCTTGGTAGATGGCTACACCTTC. Translated: CASSPLVDGYTF.

The V call is TRBV19, the J call TRBJ2-7, with D maybe TRBD1 (6 bases). V was trimmed by 6 bases and J by 8 bases, leaving 17 bases between them. CDR3 size: 13 residues. Germline V gene sequence: CDR1 LNHDA, CDR2 SQIVND (reference sequence). The CDR3 region is CASSNGQTSQQYV. The CDR3 coding sequence is TGTGCCAGTAGCAATGGACAGACGTCTCAGCAGTACGTC.

The rearrangement uses TRBV24-1 and TRBJ2-1; 9 bases fit TRBD2. The V gene's germline CDR1 is KGHDR and CDR2 SFDVKD. The trim removed 8 bases at V and 7 bases at J, leaving 5 bases unmatched. The CDR3 has 13 residues. The chain's CDR3 is CATNAGGWNEQFF. DNA for the CDR3: TGTGCCACCAATGCGGGAGGGTGGAATGAGCAGTTCTTC.

J is TRBJ1-3 and V is TRBV5-4; 8 nucleotides align to TRBD1. The CDR3 runs to 16 residues. Germline V gene lookup returns CDR1 SGHNT and CDR2 YYREEE (reference sequence). J lost 0 bases, V lost 4 bases, and 6 bases had no gene match. The CDR3 reads CASSPGQGLSGNTIYF. In nucleotides, the CDR3 is TGTGCCAGCAGCCCAGGACAGGGACTCTCTGGAAACACCATATATTTT.

In DNA, the CDR3 is TGCGCCAGCAGCCAAGAGGTAGCGGGACGGGGAGAGACCCAGTACTTC. Encoded protein: CASSQEVAGRGETQYF. The V call is TRBV4-3, the J call TRBJ2-5, with 8 bases that match TRBD2. The CDR3 contains 16 residues. Germline assignment: CDR1 LGHNA and CDR2 YSLEER. Losses at the gene ends were 0 bases for V and 4 bases for J; bases not matched to a gene: 7.

The chain uses TRBV7-9 and TRBJ2-5, with TRBD1 matching over 7 bases. The CDR3 totals 14 residues. V lost 1 base and J lost 4; bases outside the gene matches: 3. Germline V gene sequence: CDR1 SEHNR, CDR2 FQNEAQ (reference sequence). The CDR3 region is CASSLGGGGETQYF. CDR3 nucleotide sequence: TGTGCCAGCAGCTTAGGAGGGGGCGGAGAGACCCAGTACTTC.

The gene calls are TRBV7-9 and TRBJ2-1; the match to TRBD2 covers 13 bases. CDR1 and CDR2 from the germline V gene are SEHNR and FQNEAQ (reference sequence). This CDR3 is built from 15 residues. V was clipped by 2 bases and J by 7 bases; unmatched bases: 2. CDR3 DNA sequence: TGTGCCAGCAGCTTACGACTAGCGGGAGGAAATGAGCAGTTCTTC. This translates into CASSLRLAGGNEQFF.

This chain connects TRBV15 to TRBJ2-2, with D possibly being TRBD1 (5 bases). The CDR3 consists of 15 residues. Germline CDR1 LNHNV, CDR2 YYDKDF (reference sequence). The V gene lost 1 base and the J gene lost 4 bases, with 10 bases spanning the gap. DNA for the CDR3: TGTGCCACCAGCAGAGGACAGCTTGGCACCGGGGAGCTGTTTTTT. This sequence encodes CATSRGQLGTGELFF. Variable domain in full (rest from reference TRBV15 and TRBJ2-2): DAMVIQNPRYQVTQFGKPVTLSCSQTLNHNVMYWYQQKSSQAPKLLFHYYDKDFNNEADTPDNFQSRRPNTSFCFLDIRSPGLGDTAMYLCATSRGQLGTGELFFGEGSRLTVL.